The subject of this entry is one T cell receptor (beta chain). This specimen belongs to a study of blood T cell repertoires in COVID-19. As for the study in general: Samples representing acute and convalescent COVID-19 were sourced from the United States, Italy and Spain. T cells, B-cell-depleted T cells, or PBMCs supplied cDNA or gDNA.

Methods used by the authors: From reference gene primer amplification, estimates of nucleated cell counts were derived. The protocol was immunoSEQ multiplex PCR, while the TCRdb copy is restricted to in-frame clones and leaves out a portion. For V, J and clone size, that table is used; D and trimming come from the DNA. The sample lists approximately 290,000 clones, around 90% seen once, with approximately 2.2% in the top ten. The CDR3 spans 15 residues. Trimming stripped 0 bases from V and 0 bases from J, with 8 bases between. Germline-derived CDR1 and CDR2 are LNHNV and YYDKDF (reference sequence). The rearrangement links TRBV15 to TRBJ1-2, with D hard to call. This sequence was found in a young man with active or convalescent COVID-19. The sequencing sample was made of peripheral blood. This CDR3 reads CATSRDLGANYGYTF. CDR3 DNA sequence: TGTGCCACCAGCAGAGATCTAGGAGCTAACTATGGCTACACCTTC.